A single sample is the source of the 30 T cell receptor beta chains below, sequenced in a study of OX40 agonist ivuxolimab in advanced cancers. TCRdb's copy holds only in-frame clones and misses some; the assay was immunoSEQ multiplex PCR. The data contain tens of thousands of clones, around 89% of them singletons. Sequencing used CD4+ or CD8+ T cells sorted from blood, obtained in a trial of the OX40 agonist ivuxolimab. These receptors all come from an adult with an advanced solid tumor such as melanoma, head and neck, liver or kidney cancer.

V usage is TRBV5-1 and J usage is TRBJ2-5, with 11 positions matching TRBD2. Germline V gene data show CDR1 as SGHRS and CDR2 as YFSETQ. The CDR3 loop spans 18 amino acids. V gave up 0 bases and J gave up 5 bases; unmatched junction bases: 12. The CDR3 here is CASSLERVTSGSSETQYF. DNA for the CDR3: TGCGCCAGCAGCTTGGAACGGGTTACTAGCGGGAGTTCGGAGACCCAGTACTTC.

The rearrangement links TRBV7-8 to TRBJ1-2; D unresolved. The V end was cut by 1 base, the J end by 4 bases, with 16 bases between. Per germline, CDR1 SGHVS and CDR2 FQNEAQ. The CDR3 consists of 16 residues. The DNA of the CDR3 is TGTGCCAGCAGCTTAGGACTCAGCAAGCGGATCTATGGCTACACCTTC. As protein: CASSLGLSKRIYGYTF.

The V and J genes are TRBV10-3 and TRBJ1-5, with D unresolved. Trimming removed 2 bases from V and 1 base from J, with 6 bases in between. Germline values: CDR1 ENHRY, CDR2 SYGVKD. This CDR3 is 14 amino acids long. The CDR3: CAISEDQSNQPQHF. The DNA for the CDR3 is TGTGCCATCAGTGAGGACCAGAGCAATCAGCCCCAGCATTTT.

The chain couples TRBV6-4 to TRBJ2-3; D is undetermined. V was trimmed by 5 bases and J by 2 bases, leaving 8 bases between them. The CDR3 loop spans 13 amino acids. CDR1 MRHNA and CDR2 SNTAGT come from the germline V gene. CDR3 region: CASSQTNTDTQYF. CDR3 DNA: TGTGCCAGCAGTCAGACCAACACAGATACGCAGTATTTT.

The rearrangement uses TRBV27 and TRBJ1-2; TRBD1 might be the D (5 bases). Between the trimmed V and J ends, which lost 0 bases and 8 bases, there was a span of 13 bases. CDR1 is MNHEY and CDR2 is SMNVEV in the germline V gene (reference sequence). This CDR3 region has 14 residues. This CDR3 is CASSLSITGGGYTF. As DNA, the CDR3 is TGTGCCAGCAGTTTATCGATAACCGGGGGAGGCTACACCTTC.

The chain is built from TRBV27 and TRBJ2-7; D possibly corresponds to TRBD1 (5 bases). The CDR3 runs 13 residues. CDR1 and CDR2 from the germline V gene are MNHEY and SMNVEV (reference sequence). Trimming left V 8 bases short and J 7 bases short, with 18 bases between. CDR3 bases: TGTGCCAGCTCATATTCCCGCGCAGGGGAGCAGTACTTC. Its translation is CASSYSRAGEQYF.

This clone was observed a single time. The rearrangement uses TRBV5-6 and TRBJ1-1; D remains unclear. The CDR3 loop spans 17 amino acids. The V end was cut by 2 bases, the J end by 0 bases, with 17 bases between. Germline V gene data show CDR1 as SGHDT and CDR2 as YYEEEE. The CDR3 loop is CASSLGRLEVMNTEAFF. The DNA for the CDR3 is TGTGCCAGCAGCTTAGGACGGCTTGAGGTGATGAACACTGAAGCTTTCTTT.

This clone has just a few counts. This chain links TRBV27 with TRBJ1-1; 8 positions agree with TRBD1. Germline V gene sequence: CDR1 MNHEY, CDR2 SMNVEV (reference sequence). V shed 5 bases and J 7 bases; nucleotides not matched to a gene: 3. The CDR3 spans 12 residues. CDR3 sequence: CASSPGTGEAFF. The CDR3 region has the DNA TGTGCCAGCAGTCCGGGGACAGGTGAAGCTTTCTTT.

This sequence joins TRBV27 and TRBJ1-1; 8 nucleotides match TRBD1. After removal of 2 bases from V and 1 base from J, the junction contained 12 bases not matched to a gene. Germline values: CDR1 MNHEY, CDR2 SMNVEV (reference sequence). This CDR3 is built from 18 residues. CDR3 coding DNA: TGTGCCAGCAGTTTAGCAAAAAGACAGGGGACGACGAACACTGAAGCTTTCTTT. Its translation is CASSLAKRQGTTNTEAFF.

The genes are TRBV28 and TRBJ1-1; perhaps TRBD1 as D (5 bases). CDR1 and CDR2 from the germline V gene are MDHEN and SYDVKM. Trimming cost V 2 bases and J 8 bases, with 18 bases left between them. The CDR3 covers 15 residues. CDR3 in DNA: TGTGCCAGCAGTTTACAGGGTATTAGGATCGCCGAAGCTTTCTTT. It is translated as CASSLQGIRIAEAFF.

The V call is TRBV6-5, the J call TRBJ2-2; TRBD2 matches 9 bases. The CDR3 has 15 amino acids. Per germline, CDR1 MNHEY and CDR2 SVGAGI. V lost 6 bases and J lost 7; bases outside the gene matches: 9. The CDR3 sequence is CASSLSGRGFGELFF. The CDR3 DNA reads as TGTGCCAGCAGCCTTAGCGGGAGAGGGTTCGGGGAGCTGTTTTTT.

This clone came up many times. This sequence joins TRBV19 and TRBJ1-1; a weak D match, TRBD1 (6 bases). The CDR3 is 14 residues long. V was cut by 5 bases and J by 0 bases, with 10 bases left in between. Germline lookup yields CDR1 LNHDA and CDR2 SQIVND (reference sequence). The CDR3 DNA follows: TGTGCCAGTAGTGGACAGTCACTGAACACTGAAGCTTTCTTT. Its translation is CASSGQSLNTEAFF.

The chain joins TRBV28 to TRBJ2-1, with D perhaps TRBD2 (5 bases). Germline V gene data show CDR1 as MDHEN and CDR2 as SYDVKM. This CDR3 spans 16 amino acids. Trimming stripped 5 bases from V and 0 bases from J, with 14 bases between. The CDR3 bases are TGTGCCAGCAGTCGGCGGGCAGGTAGCTCCTACAATGAGCAGTTCTTC. It translates to CASSRRAGSSYNEQFF.

V usage is TRBV30 and J usage is TRBJ1-1; D not resolved. This CDR3 contains 12 residues. Germline V gives CDR1 GTSNPN, CDR2 SVGIG (reference sequence). The V end was cut by 0 bases, the J end by 6 bases, with 8 bases between. The CDR3: CAWSVRRAEAFF. DNA for the CDR3: TGTGCCTGGAGTGTAAGGAGGGCTGAAGCTTTCTTT. Using reference TRBV30 and TRBJ1-1 for the parts outside the CDR3, the full variable domain is SQTIHQWPATLVQPVGSPLSLECTVEGTSNPNLYWYRQAAGRGLQLLFYSVGIGQISSEVPQNLSASRPQDRQFILSSKKLLLSDSGFYLCAWSVRRAEAFFGQGTRLTVV.

The rearrangement joins TRBV23-1 to TRBJ1-2; the D is unclear. TRBV23-1 is an ORF, with its function uncertain. CDR3 length equals 16 residues. The germline V and J ends were trimmed by 8 bases and 3 bases, with 22 bases remaining between them. For the CDR3, the DNA is TGCGCCAGCGGCCAAAAAAAACGAGGACCCGACTATGGCTACACCTTC. Translating gives CASGQKKRGPDYGYTF.

The gene calls are TRBV30 and TRBJ2-1, with TRBD2 matching over 12 bases. The V segment lost 4 bases and the J segment 8 bases; nucleotides outside the gene matches: 12. This CDR3 has 16 amino acids. CDR1 and CDR2 from the germline V gene are GTSNPN and SVGIG (reference sequence). The CDR3 DNA follows: TGTGCCTGGACTCCGGGACTAGCGGGCCGTCTGGATGAGCAGTTCTTC. Its translation: CAWTPGLAGRLDEQFF.

The chain has TRBV4-1 and TRBJ2-1; 9 bases are a match to TRBD2. V lost 0 bases to trimming and J lost 15 bases; unmatched junction nucleotides: 9. The germline V gene encodes CDR1 MGHRA and CDR2 YSYEKL. This CDR3 contains 14 residues. CDR3 amino acids: CASSQDSGLAATFF. CDR3 in DNA: TGCGCCAGCAGCCAAGATTCGGGACTAGCCGCCACGTTCTTC.

This sequence joins TRBV2 and TRBJ2-1, with D unclear. Germline V lookup: CDR1 SNHLY, CDR2 FYNNEI. This CDR3 has 11 amino acids. Trimming pared 1 base from V and 10 bases from J, leaving 5 bases between. This CDR3 reads CASSEGYEQFF. CDR3 coding DNA: TGTGCCAGCAGTGAAGGCTACGAGCAGTTCTTC. The full variable domain, in which reference TRBV2 and TRBJ2-1 provide the parts outside the CDR3, is EPEVTQTPSHQVTQMGQEVILRCVPISNHLYFYWYRQILGQKVEFLVSFYNNEISEKSEIFDDQFSVERPDGSNFTLKIRSTKLEDSAMYFCASSEGYEQFFGPGTRLTVL.

The J gene is TRBJ1-1, the V gene TRBV19; D not certain. Germline values: CDR1 LNHDA, CDR2 SQIVND (reference sequence). The V and J ends lost 8 bases and 3 bases respectively, with 7 bases between them. The CDR3 sequence is 11 residues long. In DNA form, the CDR3 reads TGTGCCAGTCTTCGCGACACTGAAGCTTTCTTT. Translated, it gives CASLRDTEAFF.

The chain combines TRBV7-8 with TRBJ2-7; 7 nucleotides line up with TRBD2. CDR3 size: 15 residues. After removal of 2 bases from V and 4 bases from J, the junction contained 8 bases not matched to a gene. From germline, CDR1 is SGHVS and CDR2 FQNEAQ. DNA for the CDR3: TGTGCCAGCAGCTTATCTTTCGGGCGGGAGTACGAGCAGTACGTC. Amino acids: CASSLSFGREYEQYV.

The chain links TRBV18 to TRBJ1-5, with D perhaps matching TRBD1 (5 bases). The germline V and J ends were trimmed by 3 bases and 0 bases, with 12 bases remaining between them. Germline lookup yields CDR1 KGHSH and CDR2 LQKENI. The CDR3 totals 16 residues. Here the CDR3 DNA reads TGTGCCAGCTCACCGGAACAGGTGTATAGCAATCAGCCCCAGCATTTT. This codes for CASSPEQVYSNQPQHF.

Only a few counts were recorded for this clone. The V call is TRBV30, the J call TRBJ1-1; possible D gene TRBD1, 6 bases. The CDR3 extends over 11 amino acids. Germline V gene sequence: CDR1 GTSNPN, CDR2 SVGIG (reference sequence). V lost 8 bases to trimming and J lost 4 bases, with 11 bases between them. The CDR3 loop reads CAATGRTEAFF. CDR3 nucleotide sequence: TGTGCCGCAACAGGGCGCACTGAAGCTTTCTTT.

The CDR3 coding sequence is TGCAGCGGAAGACAGGGGGCGACCGGGGAGCTGTTTTTT. Translation: CSGRQGATGELFF. This rearrangement joins TRBV29-1 to TRBJ2-2; 10 bases align to TRBD1. The J segment lost 5 bases and the V segment lost 7 bases, leaving 4 bases of the junction unmatched. CDR1 is SQVTM and CDR2 is ANQGSEA in the germline V gene. CDR3 length: 13 amino acids.

CDR3: CASSTGSHNEQFF. The CDR3 DNA sequence: TGTGCCAGCAGCACGGGATCCCACAATGAGCAGTTCTTC. This sequence joins TRBV5-4 and TRBJ2-1; D perhaps matches TRBD2 (5 bases). CDR3 size: 13 residues. The V gene's germline CDR1 is SGHNT and CDR2 YYREEE (reference sequence). V was shortened by 4 bases and J by 5 bases, with 10 bases between the two germline ends. The full variable domain, rest sourced from reference TRBV5-4 and TRBJ2-1, is ETGVTQSPTHLIKTRGQQVTLRCSSQSGHNTVSWYQQALGQGPQFIFQYYREEENGRGNFPPRFSGLQFPNYSSELNVNALELDDSALYLCASSTGSHNEQFFGPGTRLTVL.

This chain connects TRBV6-5 to TRBJ2-2; no clear D gene. Germline CDR1 is MNHEY and CDR2 is SVGAGI. Between the trimmed V and J ends, which lost 6 bases and 6 bases, there was a span of 11 bases. There are 13 residues in the CDR3. CDR3 nucleotide sequence: TGTGCCAGCAGCCCCTCCCTGGCCGGGGAGCTGTTTTTT. It translates to CASSPSLAGELFF.

The DNA of the CDR3 is TGTGCCAGCAGTTTAGGACTGGCAGCGGATACGCAGTATTTT. It specifies CASSLGLAADTQYF. The rearrangement links TRBV27 to TRBJ2-3; a possible D gene is TRBD2 (5 bases). Trimming pared 2 bases from V and 6 bases from J, leaving 12 bases between. Germline V CDR1 and CDR2: MNHEY, SMNVEV (reference sequence). This CDR3 is built from 14 residues.

This sequence joins TRBV6-1 and TRBJ2-1; perhaps TRBD2 as D (5 bases). Trimming stripped 2 bases from V and 8 bases from J, with 19 bases between. Germline loops: CDR1 MNHNS, CDR2 SASEGT. There are 16 residues in the CDR3. CDR3 region: CASSEFGLAFGDEQFF. The CDR3 coding sequence is TGTGCCAGCAGTGAATTCGGGCTAGCTTTTGGCGATGAGCAGTTCTTC.

This chain uses TRBV6-6 with TRBJ1-2; D gene uncertain. V dropped 6 bases and J dropped 7 bases, with 15 bases sitting between them. CDR3 length equals 13 residues. Germline assignment: CDR1 MNHNY and CDR2 SVGAGI (reference sequence). CDR3 sequence: CASSLKWVGGYTF. The CDR3 DNA follows: TGTGCCAGCAGCCTTAAATGGGTGGGTGGCTACACCTTC.

V is TRBV7-3 and J is TRBJ2-1; 13 bases match TRBD2. V lost 3 bases to trimming and J lost 7 bases; unmatched junction nucleotides: 3. Germline-derived CDR1 and CDR2 are SGHTA and FQGTGA. The CDR3 loop spans 15 amino acids. The chain's CDR3 is CASSFGLAGVNEQFF. The CDR3 DNA follows: TGTGCCAGCAGCTTTGGACTAGCGGGAGTGAATGAGCAGTTCTTC. The full variable domain, in which reference TRBV7-3 and TRBJ2-1 provide the parts outside the CDR3, is GAGVSQTPSNKVTEKGKYVELRCDPISGHTALYWYRQSLGQGPEFLIYFQGTGAADDSGLPNDRFFAVRPEGSVSTLKIQRTERGDSAVYLCASSFGLAGVNEQFFGPGTRLTVL.

The chain has TRBV7-8 and TRBJ2-7; 10 nucleotides align to TRBD2. The CDR3 is made up of 16 amino acids. Germline V gives CDR1 SGHVS, CDR2 FQNEAQ. The J segment lost 3 bases and the V segment lost 7 bases, leaving 12 bases of the junction unmatched. CDR3 in amino acids: CASTPVELAGHYEQYF. The CDR3 coding sequence is TGTGCCAGCACCCCAGTTGAACTAGCGGGACACTACGAGCAGTACTTC. The whole variable domain, remainder taken from reference TRBV7-8 and TRBJ2-7, is GAGVSQSPRYKVAKRGQDVALRCDPISGHVSLFWYQQALGQGPEFLTYFQNEAQLDKSGLPSDRFFAERPEGSVSTLKIQRTQQEDSAVYLCASTPVELAGHYEQYFGPGTRLTVT.